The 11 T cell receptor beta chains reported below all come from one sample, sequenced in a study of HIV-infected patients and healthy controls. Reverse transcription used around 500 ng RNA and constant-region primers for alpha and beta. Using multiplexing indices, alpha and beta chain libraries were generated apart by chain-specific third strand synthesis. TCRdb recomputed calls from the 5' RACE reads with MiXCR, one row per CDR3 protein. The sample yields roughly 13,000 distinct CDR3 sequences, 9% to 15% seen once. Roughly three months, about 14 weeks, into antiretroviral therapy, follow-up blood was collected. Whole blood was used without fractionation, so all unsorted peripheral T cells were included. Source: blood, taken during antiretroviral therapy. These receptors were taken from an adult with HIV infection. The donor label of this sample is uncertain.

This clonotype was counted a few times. Here the CDR3 DNA reads TGTGCCAGCAGCGTATCGAGACCTACGAACACCGGGGAGCTGTTTTTT. Its translation is CASSVSRPTNTGELFF. V usage is TRBV6-6 and J usage is TRBJ2-2; D unclear. The V gene lost 6 bases and the J gene lost 0 bases, with 14 bases spanning the gap. The CDR3 has 16 residues. Germline CDR1 MNHNY, CDR2 SVGAGI (reference sequence).

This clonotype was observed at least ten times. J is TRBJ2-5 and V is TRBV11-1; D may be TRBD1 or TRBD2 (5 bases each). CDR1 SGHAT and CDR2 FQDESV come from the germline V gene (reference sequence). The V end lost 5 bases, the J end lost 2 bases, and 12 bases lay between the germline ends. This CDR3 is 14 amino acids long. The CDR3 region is CASSQPGPQETQYF. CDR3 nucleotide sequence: TGTGCCAGCAGCCAACCGGGACCTCAAGAGACCCAGTACTTC.

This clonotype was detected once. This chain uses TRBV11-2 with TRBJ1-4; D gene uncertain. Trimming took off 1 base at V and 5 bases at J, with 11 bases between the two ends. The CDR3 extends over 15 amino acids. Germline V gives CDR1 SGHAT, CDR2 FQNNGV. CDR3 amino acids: CASSLGADLNEKLFF. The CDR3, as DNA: TGTGCCAGCAGCTTAGGGGCCGACCTAAATGAAAAACTGTTTTTT.

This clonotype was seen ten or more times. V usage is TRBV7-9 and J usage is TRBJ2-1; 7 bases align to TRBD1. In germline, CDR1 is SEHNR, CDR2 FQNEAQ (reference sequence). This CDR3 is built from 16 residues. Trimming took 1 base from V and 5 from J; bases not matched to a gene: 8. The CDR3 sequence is CASSLVSGTADNEQFF. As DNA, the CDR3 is TGTGCCAGCAGCTTAGTTTCGGGGACAGCAGACAATGAGCAGTTCTTC. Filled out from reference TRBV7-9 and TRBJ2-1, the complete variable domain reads DTGVSQNPRHKITKRGQNVTFRCDPISEHNRLYWYRQTLGQGPEFLTYFQNEAQLEKSRLLSDRFSAERPKGSFSTLEIQRTEQGDSAMYLCASSLVSGTADNEQFFGPGTRLTVL.

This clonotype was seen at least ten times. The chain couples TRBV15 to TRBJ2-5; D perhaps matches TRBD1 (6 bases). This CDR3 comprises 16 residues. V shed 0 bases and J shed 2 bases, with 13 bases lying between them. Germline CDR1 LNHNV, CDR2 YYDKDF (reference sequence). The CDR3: CATSRDWGTGQETQYF. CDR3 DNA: TGTGCCACCAGCAGAGATTGGGGAACAGGGCAAGAGACCCAGTACTTC. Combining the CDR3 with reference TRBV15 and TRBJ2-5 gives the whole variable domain DAMVIQNPRYQVTQFGKPVTLSCSQTLNHNVMYWYQQKSSQAPKLLFHYYDKDFNNEADTPDNFQSRRPNTSFCFLDIRSPGLGDTAMYLCATSRDWGTGQETQYFGPGTRLLVL.

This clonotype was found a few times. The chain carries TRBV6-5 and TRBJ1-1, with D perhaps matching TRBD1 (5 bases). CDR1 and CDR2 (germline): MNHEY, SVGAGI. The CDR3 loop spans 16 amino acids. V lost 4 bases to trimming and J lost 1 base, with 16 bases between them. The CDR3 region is CASSLEGDESNTEAFF. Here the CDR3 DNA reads TGTGCCAGCAGTTTGGAAGGGGATGAATCGAACACTGAAGCTTTCTTT.

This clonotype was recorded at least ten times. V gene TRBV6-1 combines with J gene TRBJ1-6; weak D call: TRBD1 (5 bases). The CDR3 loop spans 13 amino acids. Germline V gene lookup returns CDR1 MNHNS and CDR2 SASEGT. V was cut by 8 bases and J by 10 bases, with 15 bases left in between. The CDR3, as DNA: TGTGCCAGCGTCCGGACCAAGGGGTCACCCCTCCACTTT. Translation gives CASVRTKGSPLHF.

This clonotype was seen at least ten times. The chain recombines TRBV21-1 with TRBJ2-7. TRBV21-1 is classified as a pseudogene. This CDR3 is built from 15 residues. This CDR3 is CASSIVTPNSYEQYF. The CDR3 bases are TGTGCCAGCAGCATCGTCACACCCAACTCCTACGAGCAGTACTTC.

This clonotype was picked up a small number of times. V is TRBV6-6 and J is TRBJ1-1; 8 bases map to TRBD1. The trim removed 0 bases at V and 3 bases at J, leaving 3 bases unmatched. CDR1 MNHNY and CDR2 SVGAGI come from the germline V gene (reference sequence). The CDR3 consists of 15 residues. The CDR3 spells CASSYSTGADTEAFF. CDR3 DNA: TGTGCCAGCAGTTACTCGACAGGGGCGGACACTGAAGCTTTCTTT.

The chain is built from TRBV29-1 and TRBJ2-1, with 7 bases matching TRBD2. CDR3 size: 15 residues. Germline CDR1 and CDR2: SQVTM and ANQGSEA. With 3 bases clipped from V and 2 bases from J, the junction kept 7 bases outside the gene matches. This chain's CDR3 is CSVEQGAGPYNEQFF. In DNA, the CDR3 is TGCAGCGTTGAGCAGGGAGCGGGGCCCTACAATGAGCAGTTCTTC.

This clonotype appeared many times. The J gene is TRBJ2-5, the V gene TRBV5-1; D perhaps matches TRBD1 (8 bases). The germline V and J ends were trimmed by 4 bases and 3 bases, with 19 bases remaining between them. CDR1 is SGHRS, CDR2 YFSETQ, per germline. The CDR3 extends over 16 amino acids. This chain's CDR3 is CASSPRPTGGEETQYF. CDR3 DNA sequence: TGCGCCAGCAGCCCCCGCCCAACAGGGGGGGAAGAGACCCAGTACTTC.